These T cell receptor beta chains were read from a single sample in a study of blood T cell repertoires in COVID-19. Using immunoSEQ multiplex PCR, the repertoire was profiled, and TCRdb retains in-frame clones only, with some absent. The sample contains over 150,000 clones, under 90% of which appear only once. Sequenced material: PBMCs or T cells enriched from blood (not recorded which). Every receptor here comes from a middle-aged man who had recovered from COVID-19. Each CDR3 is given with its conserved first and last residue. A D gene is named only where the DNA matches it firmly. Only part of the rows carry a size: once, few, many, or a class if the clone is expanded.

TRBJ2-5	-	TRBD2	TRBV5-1	CASSFSSGGRETQYF	TGCGCCAGCAGCTTTTCTAGCGGGGGACGCGAGACCCAGTACTTC
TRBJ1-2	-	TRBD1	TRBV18	CASSPRTGVNYGYTF	TGTGCCAGCTCACCCCGGACAGGGGTAAACTATGGCTACACCTTC
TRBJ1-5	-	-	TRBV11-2	CASSSLDTAGNQPQHF	TGTGCCAGCAGCTCCCTGGACACGGCTGGCAATCAGCCCCAGCATTTT
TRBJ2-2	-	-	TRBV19	CASHTGKNTGELFF	TGTGCCAGCCATACAGGGAAGAACACCGGGGAGCTGTTTTTT
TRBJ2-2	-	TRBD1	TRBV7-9	CASSSPILDRGRAGELFF	TGTGCCAGCAGCTCCCCCATTCTCGACAGGGGGCGCGCCGGGGAGCTGTTTTTT
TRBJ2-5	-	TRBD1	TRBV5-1	CASSLAKGQGALETQYF	TGCGCCAGCAGCTTGGCCAAAGGACAGGGGGCTTTAGAGACCCAGTACTTC
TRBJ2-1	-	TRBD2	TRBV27	CASSFLGRVGLQNNEQFF	TGTGCCAGCAGTTTTCTCGGCCGTGTGGGACTACAAAACAATGAGCAGTTCTTC
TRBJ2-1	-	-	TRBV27	CASSLSGGVGGEQFF	TGTGCCAGCAGTTTATCTGGAGGAGTGGGGGGTGAGCAGTTCTTC
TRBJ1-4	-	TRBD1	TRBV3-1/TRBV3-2	CASSSAGTVNEKLFF	TGTGCCAGCAGCTCCGCCGGGACAGTTAATGAAAAACTGTTTTTT
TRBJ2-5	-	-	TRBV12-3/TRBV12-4	CASSSQETQYF	TGTGCCAGCAGCTCCCAAGAGACCCAGTACTTC
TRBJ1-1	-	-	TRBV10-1	CARRLTQNTEAFF	TGCGCCAGGCGCTTGACACAGAACACTGAAGCTTTCTTT
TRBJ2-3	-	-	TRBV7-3	CASSRQGTDTQYF	TGTGCCAGCAGTCGTCAGGGAACAGATACGCAGTATTTT
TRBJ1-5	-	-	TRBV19	CASSITAGGRQPQHF	TGTGCCAGTAGTATAACGGCAGGAGGGCGACAGCCCCAGCATTTT
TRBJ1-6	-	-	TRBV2	CASRVGRYSSYNSPLHF	TGTGCCAGCAGGGTGGGCCGCTATAGCTCCTATAATTCACCCCTCCACTTT
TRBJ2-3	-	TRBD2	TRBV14	CASSGLATDTQYF	TGTGCCAGCAGCGGACTAGCGACAGATACGCAGTATTTT
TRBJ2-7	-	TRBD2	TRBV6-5	CASSAPGGRTYEQYF	TGTGCCAGCAGCGCACCGGGGGGGCGCACCTACGAGCAGTACTTC
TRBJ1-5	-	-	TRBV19	CASSIRDSNQPQHF	TGTGCCAGTAGTATACGGGATAGCAATCAGCCCCAGCATTTT
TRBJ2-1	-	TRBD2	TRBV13	CASSSMGLAENNEQFF	TGTGCCAGCAGCTCAATGGGACTAGCGGAAAACAATGAGCAGTTCTTC
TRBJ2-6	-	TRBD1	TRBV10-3	CAIRRQGSSGANVLTF	TGTGCCATCAGAAGACAGGGCTCCTCTGGGGCCAACGTCCTGACTTTC
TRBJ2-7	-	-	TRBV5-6	CASSWDIYEQYF	TGTGCCAGCAGTTGGGACATCTACGAGCAGTACTTC
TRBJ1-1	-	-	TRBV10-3	CAISELQGDAEAFF	TGTGCCATCAGTGAGTTACAGGGTGATGCTGAAGCTTTCTTT
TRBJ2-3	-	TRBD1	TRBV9	CASSNLISDRGKGTDTQYF	TGTGCCAGCAGCAACTTAATCTCCGACAGGGGAAAGGGCACAGATACGCAGTATTTT
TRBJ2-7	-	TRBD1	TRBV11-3	CASSPREPGQGYEQYF	TGTGCCAGCAGCCCTCGCGAACCGGGACAGGGCTACGAGCAGTACTTC
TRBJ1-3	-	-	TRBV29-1	CSVEVRSGNTIYF	TGCAGCGTTGAAGTAAGGTCGGGTAACACCATATATTTT
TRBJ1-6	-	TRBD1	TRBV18	CASSPGQGLNSPLHF	TGTGCCAGCTCACCCGGACAGGGTTTGAATTCACCCCTCCACTTT
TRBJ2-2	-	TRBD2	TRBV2	CASRGAGEKTGELFF	TGTGCCAGCAGGGGAGCGGGGGAGAAGACCGGGGAGCTGTTTTTT
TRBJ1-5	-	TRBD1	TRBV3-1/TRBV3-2	CASSQGTGRQPQHF	TGTGCCAGCAGCCAAGGGACAGGGAGGCAGCCCCAGCATTTT
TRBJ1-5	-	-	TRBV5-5	CASSLDPGRQPQHF	TGTGCCAGCAGCTTGGATCCGGGTCGTCAGCCCCAGCATTTT
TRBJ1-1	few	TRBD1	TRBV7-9	CASRMGQKNTEAFF	TGTGCCAGCAGAATGGGACAGAAGAACACTGAAGCTTTCTTT
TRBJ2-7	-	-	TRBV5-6	CASRDRSYEQYF	TGTGCCAGCAGGGACAGATCCTACGAGCAGTACTTC
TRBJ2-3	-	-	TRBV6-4	CASSDSLTDTQYF	TGTGCCAGCAGTGACTCCCTCACAGATACGCAGTATTTT
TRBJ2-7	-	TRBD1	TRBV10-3	CAISRQGQSYEQYF	TGTGCCATCAGCCGACAGGGCCAATCCTACGAGCAGTACTTC
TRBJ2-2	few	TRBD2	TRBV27	CASSLEGVASGGIAGELFF	TGTGCCAGCAGTTTAGAGGGGGTGGCTAGCGGGGGGATCGCCGGGGAGCTGTTTTTT
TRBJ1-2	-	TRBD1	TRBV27	CASSRQGQGYGYTF	TGTGCCAGCAGCCGACAAGGACAGGGCTATGGCTACACCTTC
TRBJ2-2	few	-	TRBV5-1	CASSLRRTANTGELFF	TGCGCCAGCAGCCTTCGCCGGACAGCGAACACCGGGGAGCTGTTTTTT
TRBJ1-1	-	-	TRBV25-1	CASTPGPGTEAFF	TGTGCCAGCACTCCGGGTCCGGGCACTGAAGCTTTCTTT
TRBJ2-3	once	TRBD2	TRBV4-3	CASSQDDGGVTDTQYF	TGCGCCAGCAGCCAAGATGACGGGGGGGTAACAGATACGCAGTATTTT
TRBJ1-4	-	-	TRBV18	CASSPRERTNEKLFF	TGTGCCAGCTCACCGAGGGAGAGAACTAATGAAAAACTGTTTTTT
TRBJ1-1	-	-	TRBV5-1	CASSLVGGSNTEAFF	TGCGCCAGCAGCTTGGTGGGAGGTTCGAACACTGAAGCTTTCTTT
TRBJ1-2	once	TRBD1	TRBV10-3	CAISPGQGRYGYTF	TGTGCCATCAGTCCAGGACAGGGCCGCTATGGCTACACCTTC
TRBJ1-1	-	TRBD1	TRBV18	CASSQPGQGSSEAFF	TGTGCCAGCTCACAGCCGGGACAGGGGTCTAGTGAAGCTTTCTTT
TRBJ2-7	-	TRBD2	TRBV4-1	CASSQVLLAGGKYEQYF	TGCGCCAGCAGCCAAGTTCTTCTAGCGGGGGGTAAATACGAGCAGTACTTC
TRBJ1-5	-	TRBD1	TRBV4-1	CASSREGNRGDQPQHF	TGCGCCAGCAGCCGAGAGGGGAACAGGGGCGACCAGCCCCAGCATTTT
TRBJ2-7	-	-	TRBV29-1	CSVGGGRGGYEQYF	TGCAGCGTGGGGGGTGGAAGGGGAGGTTACGAGCAGTACTTC